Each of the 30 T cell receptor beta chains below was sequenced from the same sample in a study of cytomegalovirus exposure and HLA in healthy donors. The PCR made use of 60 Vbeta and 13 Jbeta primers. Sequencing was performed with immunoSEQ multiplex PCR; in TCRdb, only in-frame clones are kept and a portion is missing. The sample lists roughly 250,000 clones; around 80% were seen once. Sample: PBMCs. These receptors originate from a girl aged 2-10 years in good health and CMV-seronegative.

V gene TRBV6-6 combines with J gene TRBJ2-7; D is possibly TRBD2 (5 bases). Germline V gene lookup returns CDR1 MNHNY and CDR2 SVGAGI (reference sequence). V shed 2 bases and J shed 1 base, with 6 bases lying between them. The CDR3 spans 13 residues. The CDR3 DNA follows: TGTGCCAGCAGTTACGGAGGATCCTACGAGCAGTACTTC. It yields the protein CASSYGGSYEQYF.

CDR3 DNA sequence: TGCGCCAGCAGCTTGGCGGGGGGGCCGGTCGAGCAGTACTTC. It encodes CASSLAGGPVEQYF. This rearrangement joins TRBV5-1 to TRBJ2-7, with 8 bases aligning to TRBD2. J lost 6 bases, V lost 0 bases, and 5 bases had no gene match. There are 14 residues in the CDR3. Germline lookup yields CDR1 SGHRS and CDR2 YFSETQ.

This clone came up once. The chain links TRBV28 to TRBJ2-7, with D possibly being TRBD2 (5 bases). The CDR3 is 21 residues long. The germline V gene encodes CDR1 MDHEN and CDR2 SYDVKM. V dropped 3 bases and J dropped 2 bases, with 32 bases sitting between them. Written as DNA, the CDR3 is TGTGCCAGCAGTTTCCCCACTCGGGAAACTAAACGCAACCCACTACCCTACGAGCAGTACTTC. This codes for CASSFPTRETKRNPLPYEQYF.

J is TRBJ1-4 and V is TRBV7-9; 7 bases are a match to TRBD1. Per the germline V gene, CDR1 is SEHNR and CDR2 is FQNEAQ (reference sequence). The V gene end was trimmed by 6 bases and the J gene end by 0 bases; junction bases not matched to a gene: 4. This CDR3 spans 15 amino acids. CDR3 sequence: CASRPQGATNEKLFF. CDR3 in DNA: TGTGCCAGCAGACCTCAGGGGGCAACTAATGAAAAACTGTTTTTT.

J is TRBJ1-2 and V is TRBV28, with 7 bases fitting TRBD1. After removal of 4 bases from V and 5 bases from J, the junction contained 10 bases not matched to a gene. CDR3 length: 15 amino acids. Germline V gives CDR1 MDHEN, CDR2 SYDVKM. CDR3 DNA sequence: TGTGCCAGCAGTTCCACCGGGACAGACTCTTATGGCTACACCTTC. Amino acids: CASSSTGTDSYGYTF.

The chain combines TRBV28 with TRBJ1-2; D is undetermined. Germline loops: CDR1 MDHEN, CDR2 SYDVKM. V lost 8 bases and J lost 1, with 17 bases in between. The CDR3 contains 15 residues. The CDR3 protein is CASLTSPGYNYGYTF. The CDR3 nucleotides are TGTGCCAGCCTTACCTCCCCAGGTTATAACTATGGCTACACCTTC.

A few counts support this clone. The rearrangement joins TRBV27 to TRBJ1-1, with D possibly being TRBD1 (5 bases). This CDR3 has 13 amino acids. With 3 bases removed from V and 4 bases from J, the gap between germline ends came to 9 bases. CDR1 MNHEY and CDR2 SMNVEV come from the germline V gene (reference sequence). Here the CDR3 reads CASSLGRSTEAFF. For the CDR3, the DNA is TGTGCCAGCAGTTTGGGGCGGAGCACTGAAGCTTTCTTT.

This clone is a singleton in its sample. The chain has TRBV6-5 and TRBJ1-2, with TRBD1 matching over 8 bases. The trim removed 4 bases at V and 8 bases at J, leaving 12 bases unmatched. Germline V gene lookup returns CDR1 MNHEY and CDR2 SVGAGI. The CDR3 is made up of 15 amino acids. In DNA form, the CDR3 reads TGTGCCAGCAGTTTGTCAGGGGGCCTTTTCTACGGCTACACCTTC. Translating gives CASSLSGGLFYGYTF.

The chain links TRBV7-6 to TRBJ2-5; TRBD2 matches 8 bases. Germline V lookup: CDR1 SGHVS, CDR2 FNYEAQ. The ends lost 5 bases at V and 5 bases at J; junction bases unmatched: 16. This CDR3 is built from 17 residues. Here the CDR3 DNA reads TGTGCCAGCAGCCCCGCACGAGCGGGAGTCTTTGGGGAGACCCAGTACTTC. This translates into CASSPARAGVFGETQYF.

The CDR3 nucleotides read TGCGCCAGCAGCCTCCCAGGGCCACCCTACGAGCAGTACTTC. This translates into CASSLPGPPYEQYF. J is TRBJ2-7 and V is TRBV5-1, with D possibly TRBD1 on 5 matching bases. This CDR3 has 14 residues. Germline V gives CDR1 SGHRS, CDR2 YFSETQ. With 4 bases removed from V and 2 bases from J, the gap between germline ends came to 13 bases.

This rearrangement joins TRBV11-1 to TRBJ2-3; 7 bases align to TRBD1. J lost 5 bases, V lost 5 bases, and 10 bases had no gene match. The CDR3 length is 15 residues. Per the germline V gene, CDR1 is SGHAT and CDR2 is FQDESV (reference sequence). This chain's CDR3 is CASSNGRTGVDTQYF. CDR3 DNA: TGTGCCAGCAGCAACGGGCGTACAGGGGTAGATACGCAGTATTTT.

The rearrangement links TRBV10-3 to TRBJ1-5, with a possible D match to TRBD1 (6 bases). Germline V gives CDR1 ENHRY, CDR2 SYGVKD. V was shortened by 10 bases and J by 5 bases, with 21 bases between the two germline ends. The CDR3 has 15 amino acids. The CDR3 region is CANASREQGHQPQHF. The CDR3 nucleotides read TGTGCCAACGCCAGTCGAGAACAGGGTCATCAGCCCCAGCATTTT.

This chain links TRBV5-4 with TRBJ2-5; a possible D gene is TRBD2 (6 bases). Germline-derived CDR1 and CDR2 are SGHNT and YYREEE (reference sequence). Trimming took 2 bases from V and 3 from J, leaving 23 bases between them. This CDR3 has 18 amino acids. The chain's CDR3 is CASSFAVGGLRGKETQYF. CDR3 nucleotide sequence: TGTGCCAGCAGCTTCGCGGTCGGGGGTCTCCGGGGGAAAGAGACCCAGTACTTC.

CDR3 residues: CASSFLSGIYRSTDTQYF. CDR3 bases: TGTGCCAGCAGCTTTCTTAGCGGGATCTACCGGAGCACAGATACGCAGTATTTT. This chain uses TRBV7-6 with TRBJ2-3, with 8 bases lining up with TRBD2. From germline, CDR1 is SGHVS and CDR2 FNYEAQ. The trim removed 3 bases at V and 0 bases at J, leaving 11 bases unmatched. The CDR3 extends over 18 amino acids.

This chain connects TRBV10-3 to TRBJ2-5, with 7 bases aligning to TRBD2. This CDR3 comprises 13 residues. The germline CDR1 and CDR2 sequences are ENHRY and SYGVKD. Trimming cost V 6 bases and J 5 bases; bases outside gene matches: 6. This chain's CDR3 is CAIRPAGGETQYF. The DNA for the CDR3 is TGTGCCATCAGGCCGGCCGGGGGGGAGACCCAGTACTTC.

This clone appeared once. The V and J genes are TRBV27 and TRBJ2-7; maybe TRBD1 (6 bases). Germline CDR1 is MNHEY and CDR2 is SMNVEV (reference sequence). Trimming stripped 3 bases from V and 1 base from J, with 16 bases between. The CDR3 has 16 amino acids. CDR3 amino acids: CASSFSTWTASYEQYF. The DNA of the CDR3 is TGTGCCAGCAGTTTTTCCACCTGGACAGCATCCTACGAGCAGTACTTC.

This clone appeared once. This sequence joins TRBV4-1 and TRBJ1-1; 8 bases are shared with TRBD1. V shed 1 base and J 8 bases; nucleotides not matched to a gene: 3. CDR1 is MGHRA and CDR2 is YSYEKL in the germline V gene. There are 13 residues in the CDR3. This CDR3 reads CASSQARGREAFF. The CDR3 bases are TGCGCCAGCAGCCAAGCCAGGGGGCGAGAAGCTTTCTTT.

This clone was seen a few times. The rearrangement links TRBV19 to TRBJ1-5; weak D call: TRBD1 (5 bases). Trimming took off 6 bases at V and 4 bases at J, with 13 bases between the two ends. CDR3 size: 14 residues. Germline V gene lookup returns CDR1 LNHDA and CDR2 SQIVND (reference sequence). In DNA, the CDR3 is TGTGCCAGTAGCCGTCGACAGACAAATCAGCCCCAGCATTTT. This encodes CASSRRQTNQPQHF. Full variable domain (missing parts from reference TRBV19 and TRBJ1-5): DGGITQSPKYLFRKEGQNVTLSCEQNLNHDAMYWYRQDPGQGLRLIYYSQIVNDFQKGDIAEGYSVSREKKESFPLTVTSAQKNPTAFYLCASSRRQTNQPQHFGDGTRLSIL.

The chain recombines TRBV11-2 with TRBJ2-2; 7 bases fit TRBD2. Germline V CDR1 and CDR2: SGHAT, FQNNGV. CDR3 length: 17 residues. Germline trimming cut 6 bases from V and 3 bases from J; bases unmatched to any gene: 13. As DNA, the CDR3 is TGTGCCAGCAGTTTCGCTACCGGGACTACACACACCGGGGAGCTGTTTTTT. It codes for CASSFATGTTHTGELFF. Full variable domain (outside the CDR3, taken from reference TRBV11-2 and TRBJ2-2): EAGVAQSPRYKIIEKRQSVAFWCNPISGHATLYWYQQILGQGPKLLIQFQNNGVVDDSQLPKDRFSAERLKGVDSTLKIQPAKLEDSAVYLCASSFATGTTHTGELFFGEGSRLTVL.

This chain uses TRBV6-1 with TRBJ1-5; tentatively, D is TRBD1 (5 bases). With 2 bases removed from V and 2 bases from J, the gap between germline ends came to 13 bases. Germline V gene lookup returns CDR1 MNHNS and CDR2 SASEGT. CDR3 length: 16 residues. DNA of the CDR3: TGTGCCAGCAGTGAAATGGGGGGGGGAGGCAATCAGCCCCAGCATTTT. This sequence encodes CASSEMGGGGNQPQHF.

The CDR3 loop is CASSPDSTAYF. As DNA, the CDR3 is TGTGCCAGCAGCCCGGACAGCACAGCCTACTTC. The chain links TRBV5-5 to TRBJ2-5; D perhaps matches TRBD1 (6 bases). The CDR3 consists of 11 residues. Germline V gene data show CDR1 as SGHKS and CDR2 as YYEKEE (reference sequence). V was clipped by 4 bases and J by 14 bases, with 15 bases between them. Full variable domain (rest looked up from reference TRBV5-5 and TRBJ2-5): DAGVTQSPTHLIKTRGQQVTLRCSPISGHKSVSWYQQVLGQGPQFIFQYYEKEERGRGNFPDRFSARQFPNYSSELNVNALLLGDSALYLCASSPDSTAYFGPGTRLLVL.

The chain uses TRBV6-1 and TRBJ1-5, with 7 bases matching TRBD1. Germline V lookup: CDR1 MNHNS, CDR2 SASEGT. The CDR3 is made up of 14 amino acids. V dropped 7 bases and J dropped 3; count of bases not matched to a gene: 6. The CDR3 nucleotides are TGTGCCAGCATGATGACAGGGATCAATCAGCCCCAGCATTTT. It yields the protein CASMMTGINQPQHF.

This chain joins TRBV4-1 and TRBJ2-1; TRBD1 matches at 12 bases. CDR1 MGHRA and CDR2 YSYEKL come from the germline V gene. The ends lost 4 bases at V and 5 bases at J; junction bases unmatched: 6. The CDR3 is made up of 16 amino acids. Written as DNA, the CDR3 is TGCGCCAGCAGCCGTGGGGGACAGGGGGCCCACAATGAGCAGTTCTTC. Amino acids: CASSRGGQGAHNEQFF.

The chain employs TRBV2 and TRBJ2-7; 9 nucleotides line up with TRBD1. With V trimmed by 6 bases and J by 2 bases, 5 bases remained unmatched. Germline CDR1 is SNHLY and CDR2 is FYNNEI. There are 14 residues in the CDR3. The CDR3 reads CASRTGTGTYEQYF. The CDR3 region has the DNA TGTGCCAGCAGGACCGGGACAGGGACCTACGAGCAGTACTTC.

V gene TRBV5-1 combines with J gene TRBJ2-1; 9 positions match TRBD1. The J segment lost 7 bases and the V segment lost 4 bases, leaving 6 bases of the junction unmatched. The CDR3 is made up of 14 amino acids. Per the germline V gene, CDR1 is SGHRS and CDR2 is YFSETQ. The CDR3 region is CASSPGDRGNEQFF. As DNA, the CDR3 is TGCGCCAGCAGCCCGGGCGACAGGGGGAATGAGCAGTTCTTC. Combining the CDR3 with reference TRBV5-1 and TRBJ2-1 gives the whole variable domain KAGVTQTPRYLIKTRGQQVTLSCSPISGHRSVSWYQQTPGQGLQFLFEYFSETQRNKGNFPGRFSGRQFSNSRSEMNVSTLELGDSALYLCASSPGDRGNEQFFGPGTRLTVL.

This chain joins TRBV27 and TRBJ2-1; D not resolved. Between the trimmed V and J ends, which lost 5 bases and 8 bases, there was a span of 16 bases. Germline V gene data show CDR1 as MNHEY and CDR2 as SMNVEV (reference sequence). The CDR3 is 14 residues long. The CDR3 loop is CASSPYVTHHEQFF. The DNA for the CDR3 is TGTGCCAGCAGTCCCTACGTAACCCACCATGAGCAGTTCTTC.

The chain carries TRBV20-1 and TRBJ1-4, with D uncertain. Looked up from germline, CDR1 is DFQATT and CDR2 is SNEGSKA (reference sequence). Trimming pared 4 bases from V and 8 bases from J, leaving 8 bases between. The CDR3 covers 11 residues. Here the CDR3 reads CSANAVEKLFF. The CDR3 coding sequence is TGCAGTGCTAACGCAGTGGAAAAACTGTTTTTT.

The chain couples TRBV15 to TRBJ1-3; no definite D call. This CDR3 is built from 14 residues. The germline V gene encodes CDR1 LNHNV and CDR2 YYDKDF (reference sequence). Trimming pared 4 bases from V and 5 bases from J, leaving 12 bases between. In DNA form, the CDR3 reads TGTGCCACCAGCACCGAAGCCCGTCGAAACACCATATATTTT. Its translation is CATSTEARRNTIYF. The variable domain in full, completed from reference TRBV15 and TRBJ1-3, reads DAMVIQNPRYQVTQFGKPVTLSCSQTLNHNVMYWYQQKSSQAPKLLFHYYDKDFNNEADTPDNFQSRRPNTSFCFLDIRSPGLGDTAMYLCATSTEARRNTIYFGEGSWLTVV.

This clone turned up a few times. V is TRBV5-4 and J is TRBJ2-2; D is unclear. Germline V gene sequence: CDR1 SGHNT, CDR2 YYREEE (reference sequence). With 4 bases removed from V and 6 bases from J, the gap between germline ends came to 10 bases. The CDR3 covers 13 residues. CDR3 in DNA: TGTGCCAGCAGCCCTACCGTTTCCGGGGAGCTGTTTTTT. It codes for CASSPTVSGELFF.

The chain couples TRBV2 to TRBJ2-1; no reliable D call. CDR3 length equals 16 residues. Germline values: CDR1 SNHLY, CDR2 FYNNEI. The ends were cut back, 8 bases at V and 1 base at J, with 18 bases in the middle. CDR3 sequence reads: CASAGPQASSYNEQFF. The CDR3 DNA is TGTGCCAGCGCCGGCCCTCAGGCTTCTTCCTACAATGAGCAGTTCTTC.